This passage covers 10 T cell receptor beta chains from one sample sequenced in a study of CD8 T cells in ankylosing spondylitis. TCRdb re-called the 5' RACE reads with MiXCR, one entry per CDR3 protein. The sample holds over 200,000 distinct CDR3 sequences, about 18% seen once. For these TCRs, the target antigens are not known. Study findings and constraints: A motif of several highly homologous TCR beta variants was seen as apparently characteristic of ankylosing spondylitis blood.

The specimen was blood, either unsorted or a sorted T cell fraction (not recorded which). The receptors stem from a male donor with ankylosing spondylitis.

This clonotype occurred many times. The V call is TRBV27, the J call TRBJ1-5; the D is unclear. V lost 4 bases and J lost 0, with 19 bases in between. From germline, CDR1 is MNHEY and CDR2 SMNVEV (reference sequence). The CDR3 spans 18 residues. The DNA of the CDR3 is TGTGCCAGCAGTTCCGGTCCTGAAACCGACTATAGCAATCAGCCCCAGCATTTT. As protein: CASSSGPETDYSNQPQHF.

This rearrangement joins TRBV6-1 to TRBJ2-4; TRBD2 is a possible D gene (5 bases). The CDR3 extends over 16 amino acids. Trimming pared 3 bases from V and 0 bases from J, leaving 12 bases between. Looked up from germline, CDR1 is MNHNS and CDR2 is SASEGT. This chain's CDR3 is CASSDLRVGAKNIQYF. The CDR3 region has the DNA TGTGCCAGCAGTGATCTGAGGGTGGGAGCCAAAAACATTCAGTACTTC.

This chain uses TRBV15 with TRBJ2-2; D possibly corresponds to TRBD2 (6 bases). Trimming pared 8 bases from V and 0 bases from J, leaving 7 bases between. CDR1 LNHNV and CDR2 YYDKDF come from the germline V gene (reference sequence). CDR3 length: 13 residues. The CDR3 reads CATGGTNTGELFF. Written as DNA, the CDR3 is TGTGCCACCGGAGGGACGAACACCGGGGAGCTGTTTTTT.

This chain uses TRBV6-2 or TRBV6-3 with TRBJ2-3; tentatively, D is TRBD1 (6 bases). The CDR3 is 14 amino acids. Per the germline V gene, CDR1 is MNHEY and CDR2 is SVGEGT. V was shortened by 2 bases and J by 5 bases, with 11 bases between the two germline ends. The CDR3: CASSYGQGLDTQYF. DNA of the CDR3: TGTGCCAGCAGTTACGGGCAGGGGTTAGATACGCAGTATTTT.

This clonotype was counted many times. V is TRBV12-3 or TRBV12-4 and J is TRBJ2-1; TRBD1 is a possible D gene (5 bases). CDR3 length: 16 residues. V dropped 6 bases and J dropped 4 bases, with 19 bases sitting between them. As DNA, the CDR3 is TGTGCCAGCAGCTCCGAGGAAGGGGCCATTTACAATGAGCAGTTCTTC. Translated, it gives CASSSEEGAIYNEQFF.

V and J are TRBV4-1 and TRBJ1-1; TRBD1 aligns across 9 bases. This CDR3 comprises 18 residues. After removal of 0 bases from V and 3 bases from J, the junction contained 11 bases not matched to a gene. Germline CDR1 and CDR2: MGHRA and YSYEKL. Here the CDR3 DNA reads TGCGCCAGCAGCCAAGATTCCAACAGACAGGGGGGGGACACTGAAGCTTTCTTT. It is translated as CASSQDSNRQGGDTEAFF.

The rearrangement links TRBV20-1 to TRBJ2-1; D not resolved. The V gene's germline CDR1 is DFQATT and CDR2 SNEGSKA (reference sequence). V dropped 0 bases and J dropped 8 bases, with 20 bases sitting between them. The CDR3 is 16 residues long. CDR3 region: CSARDTTAVVLDEQFF. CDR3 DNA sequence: TGCAGTGCTAGAGACACGACTGCCGTTGTGCTTGATGAGCAGTTCTTC.

The CDR3 loop is CASSVSADTTYEQYF. The DNA for the CDR3 is TGTGCCAGCAGCGTATCGGCAGATACCACCTACGAGCAGTACTTC. The chain joins TRBV9 to TRBJ2-7; D gene uncertain. V shed 1 base and J shed 2 bases, with 13 bases lying between them. The CDR3 extends over 15 amino acids. The germline V gene encodes CDR1 SGDLS and CDR2 YYNGEE. Drawing the rest from reference TRBV9 and TRBJ2-7, the complete variable domain is DSGVTQTPKHLITATGQRVTLRCSPRSGDLSVYWYQQSLDQGLQFLIQYYNGEERAKGNILERFSAQQFPDLHSELNLSSLELGDSALYFCASSVSADTTYEQYFGPGTRLTVT.

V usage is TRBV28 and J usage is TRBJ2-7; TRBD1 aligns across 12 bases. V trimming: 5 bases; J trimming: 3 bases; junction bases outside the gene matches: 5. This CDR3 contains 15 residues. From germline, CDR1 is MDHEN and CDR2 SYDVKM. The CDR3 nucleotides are TGTGCCAGCAGTACCGGGACAGGGGGCTACTACGAGCAGTACTTC. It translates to CASSTGTGGYYEQYF.

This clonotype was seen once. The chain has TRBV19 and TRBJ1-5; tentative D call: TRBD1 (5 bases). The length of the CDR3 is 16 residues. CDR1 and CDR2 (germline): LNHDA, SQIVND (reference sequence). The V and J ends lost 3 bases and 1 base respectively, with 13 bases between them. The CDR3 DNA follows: TGTGCCAGTAGTATCCCAGGGTGGTACAGCAATCAGCCCCAGCATTTT. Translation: CASSIPGWYSNQPQHF.